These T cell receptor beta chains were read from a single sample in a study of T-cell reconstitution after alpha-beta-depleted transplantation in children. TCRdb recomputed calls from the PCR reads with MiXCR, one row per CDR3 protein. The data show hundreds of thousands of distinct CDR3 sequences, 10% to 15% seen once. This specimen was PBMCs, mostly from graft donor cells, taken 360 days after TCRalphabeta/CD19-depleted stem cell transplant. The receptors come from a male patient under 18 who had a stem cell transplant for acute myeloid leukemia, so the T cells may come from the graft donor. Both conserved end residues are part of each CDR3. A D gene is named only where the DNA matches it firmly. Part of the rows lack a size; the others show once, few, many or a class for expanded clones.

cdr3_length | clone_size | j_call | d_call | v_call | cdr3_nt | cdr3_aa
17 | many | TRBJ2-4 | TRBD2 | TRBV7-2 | TGTGCCAGCAGCTTACCGACTAGCGGGAGGACCAAAAACATTCAGTACTTC | CASSLPTSGRTKNIQYF
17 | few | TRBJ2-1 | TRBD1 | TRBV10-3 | TGTCTTACGCGCCTGTCTCAGGGGGCGAAGTCCTACAATGAGCAGTTCTTC | CLTRLSQGAKSYNEQFF
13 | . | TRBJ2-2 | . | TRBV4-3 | TGCGCCAGCAGCCAGGTGATAACCGGGGAGCTGTTTTTT | CASSQVITGELFF
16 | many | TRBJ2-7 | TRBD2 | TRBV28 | TGTGCCAGCAGTTTATGCCGGGGGGGAATAGTGTACGAGCAGTACTTC | CASSLCRGGIVYEQYF
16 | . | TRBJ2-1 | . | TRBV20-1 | TGCAGTGCTAGGGACCCAAAACTAGCCACCTACAATGAGCAGTTCTTC | CSARDPKLATYNEQFF
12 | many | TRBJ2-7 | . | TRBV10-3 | TGTGCCATCAGTGTCGGAGGCTACGAGCAGTACTTC | CAISVGGYEQYF
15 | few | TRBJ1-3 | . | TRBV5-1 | TGCGCCAGCAGCTTGGTTGGGATCTCTGGAAACACCATATATTTT | CASSLVGISGNTIYF
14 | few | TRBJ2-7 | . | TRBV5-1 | TGCGCCAGCAGCCGATTCAGGGGAGGGGACGAGCAGTACTTC | CASSRFRGGDEQYF
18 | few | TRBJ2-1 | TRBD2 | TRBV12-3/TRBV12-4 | TGTACCAGCAGTTTTGGTAGCGGGAGAGATTTTGATTGCAATGAGCAGTTCTTC | CTSSFGSGRDFDCNEQFF
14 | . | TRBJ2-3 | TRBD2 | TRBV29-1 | TGCAGCGGCGGGGCTAGCGGGTTCACAGATACGCAGTATTTT | CSGGASGFTDTQYF
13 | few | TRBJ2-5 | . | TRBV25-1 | TGTGCCAGCATCCGTGCCAATGGGTGGACCCAGTACTTC | CASIRANGWTQYF
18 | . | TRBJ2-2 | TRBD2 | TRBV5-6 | TGTGCCAGCAGCTTGGTGTACGGGAGGGCCGCGAACACCGGGGAGCTGTTTTTT | CASSLVYGRAANTGELFF
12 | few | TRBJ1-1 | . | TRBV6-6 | TGTGCCAGCAAGGGGGGAGAGACTGAAGCTTTCTTT | CASKGGETEAFF
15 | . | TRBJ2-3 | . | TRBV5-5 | TGTGCCAGCAGCTCAACGGGGGCGCAGACAGATACGCAGTATTTT | CASSSTGAQTDTQYF
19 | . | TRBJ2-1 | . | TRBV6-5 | TGTGCCAGCAGTTACCTAGGGCTGTGGGAAGGCAGGAAGTTGAATGAGCAGTTCTTC | CASSYLGLWEGRKLNEQFF
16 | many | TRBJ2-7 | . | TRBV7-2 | TGTGCCAGCAGCCCCGGTACGGCGGGGCCCTCCTACGAGCAGTACTTC | CASSPGTAGPSYEQYF
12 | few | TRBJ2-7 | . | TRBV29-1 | TGCAGCGTTGGAGGCAGCCCTGGCGGGCAGTACTTC | CSVGGSPGGQYF
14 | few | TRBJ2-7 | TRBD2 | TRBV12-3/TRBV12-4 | TGTGCCAGCAGTTCCGGGACTAGGATCTACGAGCAGTACTTC | CASSSGTRIYEQYF
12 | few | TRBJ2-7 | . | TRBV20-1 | TGCAGTGCTAACAGGCTTCTCAACGAGCAGTACTTC | CSANRLLNEQYF
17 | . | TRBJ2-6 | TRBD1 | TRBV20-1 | TGCAGTGCCAGTAGCCAGGGGGCCAGTTCTGGGGCCAACGTCCTGACTTTC | CSASSQGASSGANVLTF